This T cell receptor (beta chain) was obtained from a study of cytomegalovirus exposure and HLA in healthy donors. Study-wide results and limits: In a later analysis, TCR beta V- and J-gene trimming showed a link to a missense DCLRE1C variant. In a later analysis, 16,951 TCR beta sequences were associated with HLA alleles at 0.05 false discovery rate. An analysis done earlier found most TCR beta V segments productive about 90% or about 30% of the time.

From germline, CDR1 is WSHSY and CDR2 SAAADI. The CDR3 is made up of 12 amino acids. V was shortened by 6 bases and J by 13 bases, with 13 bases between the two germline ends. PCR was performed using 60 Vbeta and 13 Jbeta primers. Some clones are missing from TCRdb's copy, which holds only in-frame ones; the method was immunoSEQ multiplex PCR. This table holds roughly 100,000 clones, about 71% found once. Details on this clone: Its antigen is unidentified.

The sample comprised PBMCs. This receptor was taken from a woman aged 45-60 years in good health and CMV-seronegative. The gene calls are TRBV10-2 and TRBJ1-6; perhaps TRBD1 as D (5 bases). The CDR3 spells CASSETGSPLHF. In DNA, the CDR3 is TGCGCCAGCAGCGAAACAGGTTCCCCCCTCCACTTT.